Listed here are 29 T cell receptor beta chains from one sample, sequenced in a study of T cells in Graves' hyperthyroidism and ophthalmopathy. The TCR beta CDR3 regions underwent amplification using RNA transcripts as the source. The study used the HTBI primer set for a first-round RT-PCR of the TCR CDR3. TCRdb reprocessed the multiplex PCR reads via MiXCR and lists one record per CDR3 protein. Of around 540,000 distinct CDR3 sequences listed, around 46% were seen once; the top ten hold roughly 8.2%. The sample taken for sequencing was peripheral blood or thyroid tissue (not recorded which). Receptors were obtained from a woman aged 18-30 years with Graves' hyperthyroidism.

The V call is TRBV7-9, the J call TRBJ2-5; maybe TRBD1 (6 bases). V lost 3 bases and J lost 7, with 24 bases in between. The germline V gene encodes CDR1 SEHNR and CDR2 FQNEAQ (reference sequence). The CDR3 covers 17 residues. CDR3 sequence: CASSFNSGALLRATQYF. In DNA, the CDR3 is TGTGCCAGCAGCTTTAATTCAGGGGCGCTCCTGAGGGCGACCCAGTACTTC.

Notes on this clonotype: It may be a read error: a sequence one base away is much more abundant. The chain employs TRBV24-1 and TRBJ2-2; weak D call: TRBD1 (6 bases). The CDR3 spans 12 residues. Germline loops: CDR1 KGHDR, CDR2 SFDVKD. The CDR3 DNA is TGTGCCACTCGGGACACTTACGGGGAGCTGTCTTTT. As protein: CATRDTYGELSF.

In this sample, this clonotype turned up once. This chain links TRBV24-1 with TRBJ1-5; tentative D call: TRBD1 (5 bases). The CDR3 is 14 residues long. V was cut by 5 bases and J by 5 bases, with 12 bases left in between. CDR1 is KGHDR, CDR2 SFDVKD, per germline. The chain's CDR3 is CATSVATDYQPQHF. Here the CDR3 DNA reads TGTGCCACCAGTGTCGCGACAGATTATCAGCCCCAGCATTTT.

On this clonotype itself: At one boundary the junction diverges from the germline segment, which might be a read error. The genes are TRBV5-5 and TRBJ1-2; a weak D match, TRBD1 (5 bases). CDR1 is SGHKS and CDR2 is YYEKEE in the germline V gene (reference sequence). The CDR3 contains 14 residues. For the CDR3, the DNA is TGCGCCAGCAATTCGGCTCGGGGGACCTATGGCTACACCTTC. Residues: CASNSARGTYGYTF.

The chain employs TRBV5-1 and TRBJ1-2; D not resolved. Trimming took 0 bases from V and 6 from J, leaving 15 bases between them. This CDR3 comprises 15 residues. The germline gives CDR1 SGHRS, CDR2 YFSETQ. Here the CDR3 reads CASSLEAAIIDGYTF. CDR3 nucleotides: TGCGCCAGCAGCTTGGAGGCGGCTATAATAGATGGCTACACCTTC.

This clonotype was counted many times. CDR3 amino acids: CASSPGRRETQYF. CDR3 sequence (DNA): TGTGCCAGTAGTCCTGGGCGGCGGGAGACCCAGTACTTC. The chain combines TRBV19 with TRBJ2-5; unclear D gene. The germline V gene encodes CDR1 LNHDA and CDR2 SQIVND (reference sequence). The V gene lost 5 bases and the J gene lost 5 bases, with 12 bases spanning the gap. The CDR3 has 13 residues.

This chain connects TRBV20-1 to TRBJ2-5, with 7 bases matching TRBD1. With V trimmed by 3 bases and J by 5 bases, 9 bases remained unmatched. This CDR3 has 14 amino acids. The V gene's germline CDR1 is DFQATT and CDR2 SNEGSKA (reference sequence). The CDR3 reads CSASLTGSDETQYF. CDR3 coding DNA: TGCAGTGCTAGCCTGACAGGGAGTGACGAGACCCAGTACTTC.

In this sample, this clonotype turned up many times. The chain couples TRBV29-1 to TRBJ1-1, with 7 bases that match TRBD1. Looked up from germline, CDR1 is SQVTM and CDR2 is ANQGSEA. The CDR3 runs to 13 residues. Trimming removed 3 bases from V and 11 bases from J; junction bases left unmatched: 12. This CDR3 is CSVDTGVGGGAFF. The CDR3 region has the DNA TGCAGCGTTGATACAGGGGTGGGTGGTGGGGCTTTCTTT. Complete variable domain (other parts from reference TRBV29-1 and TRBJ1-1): SAVISQKPSRDICQRGTSLTIQCQVDSQVTMMFWYRQQPGQSLTLIATANQGSEATYESGFVIDKFPISRPNLTFSTLTVSNMSPEDSSIYLCSVDTGVGGGAFFGQGTRLTVV.

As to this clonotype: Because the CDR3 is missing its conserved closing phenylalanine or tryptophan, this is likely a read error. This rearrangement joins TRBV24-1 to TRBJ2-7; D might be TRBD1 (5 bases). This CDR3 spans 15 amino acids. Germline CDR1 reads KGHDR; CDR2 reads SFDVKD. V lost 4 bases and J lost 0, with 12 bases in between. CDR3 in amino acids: CATSDPSGNSYEQYL. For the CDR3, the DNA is TGTGCCACCAGTGACCCCTCAGGGAACTCCTACGAGCAGTACCTC.

CDR3 bases: TGTGCCAGCAGCACAAAGGATTACTACGAGCAGTACTTC. Protein sequence: CASSTKDYYEQYF. The V gene is TRBV7-6, the J gene TRBJ2-7; D gene unclear. V dropped 5 bases and J dropped 3 bases, with 11 bases sitting between them. The CDR3 is 13 residues long. Germline loops: CDR1 SGHVS, CDR2 FNYEAQ.

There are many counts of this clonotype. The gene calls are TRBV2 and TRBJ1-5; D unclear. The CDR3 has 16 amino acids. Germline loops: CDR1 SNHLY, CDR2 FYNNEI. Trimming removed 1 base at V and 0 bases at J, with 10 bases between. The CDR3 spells CASSEVGADSNQPQHF. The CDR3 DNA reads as TGTGCCAGCAGTGAAGTTGGCGCGGATAGCAATCAGCCCCAGCATTTT.

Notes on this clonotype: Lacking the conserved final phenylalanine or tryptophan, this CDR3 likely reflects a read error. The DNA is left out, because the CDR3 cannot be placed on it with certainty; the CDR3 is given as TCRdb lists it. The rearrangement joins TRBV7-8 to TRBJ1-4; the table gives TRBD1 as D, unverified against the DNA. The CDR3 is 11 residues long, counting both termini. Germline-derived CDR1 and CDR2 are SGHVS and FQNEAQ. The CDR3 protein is CASSLTDRGAP.

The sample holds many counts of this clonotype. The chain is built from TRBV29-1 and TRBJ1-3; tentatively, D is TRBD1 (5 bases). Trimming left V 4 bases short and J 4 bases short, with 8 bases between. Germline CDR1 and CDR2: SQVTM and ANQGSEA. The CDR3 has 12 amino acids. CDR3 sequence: CSVVRGGNTIYF. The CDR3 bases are TGCAGCGTTGTAAGGGGAGGAAACACCATATATTTT. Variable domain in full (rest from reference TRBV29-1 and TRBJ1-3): SAVISQKPSRDICQRGTSLTIQCQVDSQVTMMFWYRQQPGQSLTLIATANQGSEATYESGFVIDKFPISRPNLTFSTLTVSNMSPEDSSIYLCSVVRGGNTIYFGEGSWLTVV.

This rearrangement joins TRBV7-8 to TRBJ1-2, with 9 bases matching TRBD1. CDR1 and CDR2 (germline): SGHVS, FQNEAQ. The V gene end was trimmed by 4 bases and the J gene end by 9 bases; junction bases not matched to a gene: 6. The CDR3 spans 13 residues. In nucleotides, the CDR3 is TGTGCCAGCAGCTCCCGGACAGGGGACAGCTACACCTTC. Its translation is CASSSRTGDSYTF.

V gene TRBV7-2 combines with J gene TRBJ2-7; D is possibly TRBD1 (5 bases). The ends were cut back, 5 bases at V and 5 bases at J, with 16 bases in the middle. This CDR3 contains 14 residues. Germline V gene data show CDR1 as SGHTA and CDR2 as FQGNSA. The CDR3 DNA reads TGTGCCAGCAGCATAGGGGCCGGCAGCCACGAGCAGTACTTC. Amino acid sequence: CASSIGAGSHEQYF.

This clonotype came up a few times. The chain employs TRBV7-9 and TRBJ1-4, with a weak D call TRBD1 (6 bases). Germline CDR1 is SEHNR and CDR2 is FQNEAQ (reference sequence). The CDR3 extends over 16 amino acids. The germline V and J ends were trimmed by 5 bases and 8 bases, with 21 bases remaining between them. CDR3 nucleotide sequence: TGTGCCAGCAGCCTACTCGACAGGCACCACGGAGAAAAACTGTTTTTT. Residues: CASSLLDRHHGEKLFF.

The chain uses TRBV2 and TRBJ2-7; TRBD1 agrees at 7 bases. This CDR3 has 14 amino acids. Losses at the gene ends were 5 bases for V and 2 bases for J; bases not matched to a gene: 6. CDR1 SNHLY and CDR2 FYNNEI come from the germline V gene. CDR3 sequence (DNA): TGTGCCAGCAGTCAAGACAGGGCACCCTACGAGCAGTACTTC. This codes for CASSQDRAPYEQYF.

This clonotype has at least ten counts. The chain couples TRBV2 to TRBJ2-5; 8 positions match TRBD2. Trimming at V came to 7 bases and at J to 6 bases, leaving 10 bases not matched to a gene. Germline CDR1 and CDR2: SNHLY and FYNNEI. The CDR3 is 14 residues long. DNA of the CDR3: TGTGCCAGCAAAGGGGGGACTAGTAGCCAGACCCAGTACTTC. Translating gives CASKGGTSSQTQYF. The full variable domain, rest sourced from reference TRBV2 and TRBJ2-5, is EPEVTQTPSHQVTQMGQEVILRCVPISNHLYFYWYRQILGQKVEFLVSFYNNEISEKSEIFDDQFSVERPDGSNFTLKIRSTKLEDSAMYFCASKGGTSSQTQYFGPGTRLLVL.

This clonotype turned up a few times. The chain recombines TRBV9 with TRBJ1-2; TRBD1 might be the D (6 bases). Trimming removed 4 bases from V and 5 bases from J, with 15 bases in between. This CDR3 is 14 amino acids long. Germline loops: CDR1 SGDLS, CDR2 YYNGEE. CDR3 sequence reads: CASSPQRGDYGYTF. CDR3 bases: TGTGCCAGCAGCCCGCAAAGGGGGGATTATGGCTACACCTTC.

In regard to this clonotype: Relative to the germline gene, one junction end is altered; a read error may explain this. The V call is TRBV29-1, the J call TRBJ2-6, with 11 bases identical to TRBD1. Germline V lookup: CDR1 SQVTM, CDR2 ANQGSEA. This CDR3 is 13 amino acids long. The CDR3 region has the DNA TGCAGCGTCCCAGGACAGGGGGCGAGAGGTGAAGCTTTC. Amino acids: CSVPGQGARGEAF.

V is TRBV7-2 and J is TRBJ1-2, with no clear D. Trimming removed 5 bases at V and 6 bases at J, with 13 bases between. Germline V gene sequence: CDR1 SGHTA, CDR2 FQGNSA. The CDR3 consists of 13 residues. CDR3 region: CASSLPSQHGYTF. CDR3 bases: TGTGCCAGCAGCCTCCCCAGTCAGCATGGCTACACCTTC.

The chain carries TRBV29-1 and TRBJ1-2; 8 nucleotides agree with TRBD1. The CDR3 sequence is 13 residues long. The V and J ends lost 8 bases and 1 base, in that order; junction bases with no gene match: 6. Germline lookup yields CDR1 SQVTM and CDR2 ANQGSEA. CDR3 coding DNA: TGCAGCACCTCAGGGGGCGGTAACTATGGCTACACCTTC. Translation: CSTSGGGNYGYTF. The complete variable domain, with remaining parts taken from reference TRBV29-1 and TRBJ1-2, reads SAVISQKPSRDICQRGTSLTIQCQVDSQVTMMFWYRQQPGQSLTLIATANQGSEATYESGFVIDKFPISRPNLTFSTLTVSNMSPEDSSIYLCSTSGGGNYGYTFGSGTRLTVV.

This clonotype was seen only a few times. This CDR3 is CASRPQQGSKTQYF. Here the CDR3 DNA reads TGTGCCAGCAGACCACAACAGGGCTCGAAGACCCAGTACTTC. The chain combines TRBV12-3 or TRBV12-4 with TRBJ2-5; the D gene is possibly TRBD1 (6 bases). The CDR3 length is 14 residues. V lost 6 bases to trimming and J lost 6 bases, with 17 bases between them.

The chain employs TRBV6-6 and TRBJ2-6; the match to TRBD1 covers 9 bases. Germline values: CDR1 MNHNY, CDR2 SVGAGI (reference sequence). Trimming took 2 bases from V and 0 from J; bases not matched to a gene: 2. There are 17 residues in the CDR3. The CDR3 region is CASSYGTGLSGANVLTF. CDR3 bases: TGTGCCAGCAGTTACGGGACAGGGCTCTCTGGGGCCAACGTCCTGACTTTC.

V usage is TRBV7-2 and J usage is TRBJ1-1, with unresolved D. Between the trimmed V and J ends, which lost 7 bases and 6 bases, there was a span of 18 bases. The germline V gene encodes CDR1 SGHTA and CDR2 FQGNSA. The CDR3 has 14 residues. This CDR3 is CASTLIGSGAEAFF. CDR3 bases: TGTGCCAGCACCCTAATCGGTTCAGGCGCTGAAGCTTTCTTT.

CDR3 in DNA: TGTGCCAGCAGCCCCGCCGGGGCAGAGAGTGGAGCTTTCTTT. Residues: CASSPAGAESGAFF. The V gene is TRBV2, the J gene TRBJ1-1, with D tentatively TRBD1 (5 bases). Trimming shortened V by 6 bases and J by 10 bases, and 21 bases separated the two germline ends. Germline assignment: CDR1 SNHLY and CDR2 FYNNEI. CDR3 length equals 14 residues.

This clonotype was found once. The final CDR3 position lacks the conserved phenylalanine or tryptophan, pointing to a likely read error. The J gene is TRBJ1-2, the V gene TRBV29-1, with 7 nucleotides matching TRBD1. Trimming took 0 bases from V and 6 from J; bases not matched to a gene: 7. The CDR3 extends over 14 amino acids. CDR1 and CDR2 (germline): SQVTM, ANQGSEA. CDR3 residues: CSVEDQGGRHGYTL. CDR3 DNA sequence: TGCAGCGTTGAAGATCAGGGGGGACGGCATGGCTACACCCTC.

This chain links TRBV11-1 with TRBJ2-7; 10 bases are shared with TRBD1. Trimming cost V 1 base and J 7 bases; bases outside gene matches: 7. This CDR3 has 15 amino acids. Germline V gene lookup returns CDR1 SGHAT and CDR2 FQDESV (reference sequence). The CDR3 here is CASSLVAGTGVEQYF. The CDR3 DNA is TGTGCCAGCAGCTTAGTCGCCGGGACAGGGGTTGAGCAGTACTTC.

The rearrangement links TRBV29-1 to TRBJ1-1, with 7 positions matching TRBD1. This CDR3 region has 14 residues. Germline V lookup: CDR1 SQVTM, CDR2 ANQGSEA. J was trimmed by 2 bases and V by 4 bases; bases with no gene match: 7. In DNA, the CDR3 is TGCAGCGTTGTTACAGGGACAGCAAACACTGAAGCTTTCTTT. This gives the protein CSVVTGTANTEAFF.